A single sample gave rise to the 28 T cell receptor beta chains below, sequenced in a study of cytomegalovirus exposure and HLA in healthy donors. With 60 Vbeta and 13 Jbeta primers, the PCR was carried out. Method: immunoSEQ multiplex PCR; TCRdb's copy keeps in-frame clones and lacks some. The sample yields 140,000 to 150,000 clones, about 80% seen once. Sequencing used PBMCs. These receptor sequences come from a woman younger than 30 in good health and CMV-seropositive.

This clone was recorded only once. The chain uses TRBV19 and TRBJ2-6; D might be TRBD2 (6 bases). This CDR3 has 15 amino acids. Per the germline V gene, CDR1 is LNHDA and CDR2 is SQIVND (reference sequence). V gave up 9 bases and J gave up 0 bases, with 12 bases separating them. DNA for the CDR3: TGTGCCAGCCGCGGGGCCACCTCTGGGGCCAACGTCCTGACTTTC. Protein product: CASRGATSGANVLTF.

This clone was counted only a few times. The J gene is TRBJ1-3, the V gene TRBV5-1, with 8 positions matching TRBD1. Trimming removed 4 bases from V and 9 bases from J; junction bases left unmatched: 12. The germline V gene has CDR1 SGHRS and CDR2 YFSETQ. The length of the CDR3 is 15 residues. The CDR3 here is CASSGGQAQGATIYF. The CDR3 DNA sequence: TGCGCCAGCAGCGGGGGACAGGCCCAGGGCGCCACCATATATTTT.

The chain has TRBV5-5 and TRBJ1-3; D perhaps matches TRBD1 (6 bases). The CDR3 has 16 residues. With 0 bases removed from V and 0 bases from J, the gap between germline ends came to 10 bases. CDR1 SGHKS and CDR2 YYEKEE come from the germline V gene (reference sequence). CDR3 sequence reads: CASSLGTDRSGNTIYF. The DNA of the CDR3 is TGTGCCAGCAGCTTGGGGACAGACCGCTCTGGAAACACCATATATTTT.

The chain recombines TRBV6-6 with TRBJ1-2, with no clear D. Germline V gives CDR1 MNHNY, CDR2 SVGAGI (reference sequence). This CDR3 has 13 residues. Trimming shortened V by 6 bases and J by 0 bases, and 8 bases separated the two germline ends. CDR3 amino acids: CASRTGTNYGYTF. The CDR3 region has the DNA TGTGCCAGCAGAACCGGGACTAACTATGGCTACACCTTC.

This chain uses TRBV4-2 with TRBJ2-7; perhaps TRBD2 as D (5 bases). Germline V gene data show CDR1 as LGHNA and CDR2 as YNFKEQ. There are 14 residues in the CDR3. Between the trimmed V and J ends, which lost 3 bases and 0 bases, there was a span of 9 bases. This CDR3 reads CASSQGSSSYEQYF. The DNA of the CDR3 is TGTGCCAGCAGCCAGGGGAGTAGCTCCTACGAGCAGTACTTC.

The rearrangement links TRBV5-6 to TRBJ1-2, with D unresolved. Germline V CDR1 and CDR2: SGHDT, YYEEEE. The CDR3 covers 14 residues. The V gene lost 2 bases and the J gene lost 3 bases, with 11 bases spanning the gap. The CDR3 is CASSLPGIYYGYTF. CDR3 in DNA: TGTGCCAGCAGCTTACCGGGAATTTACTATGGCTACACCTTC.

The rearrangement joins TRBV19 to TRBJ1-2, with 7 bases identical to TRBD1. Trimming removed 9 bases from V and 0 bases from J; junction bases left unmatched: 10. CDR3 length: 15 residues. CDR1 is LNHDA and CDR2 is SQIVND in the germline V gene (reference sequence). CDR3 region: CARTTTGWANYGYTF. The CDR3 DNA sequence: TGTGCCAGAACAACGACAGGGTGGGCTAACTATGGCTACACCTTC.

The chain is built from TRBV7-2 and TRBJ1-1; TRBD1 matches at 8 bases. This CDR3 region has 15 residues. The germline gives CDR1 SGHTA, CDR2 FQGNSA. J was trimmed by 6 bases and V by 2 bases; bases with no gene match: 8. The DNA for the CDR3 is TGTGCCAGCAGCTTACGGGCAGGGGGCGAAGCTGAAGCTTTCTTT. This translates into CASSLRAGGEAEAFF.

The chain uses TRBV7-6 and TRBJ1-1, with D maybe TRBD1 (6 bases). Germline values: CDR1 SGHVS, CDR2 FNYEAQ. V was shortened by 2 bases and J by 1 base, with 11 bases between the two germline ends. The CDR3 length is 15 residues. CDR3 protein: CASSLTGYPNTEAFF. The CDR3 region has the DNA TGTGCCAGCAGCTTAACAGGGTACCCGAACACTGAAGCTTTCTTT.

The chain carries TRBV29-1 and TRBJ2-7; TRBD2 is a possible D gene (7 bases). Looked up from germline, CDR1 is SQVTM and CDR2 is ANQGSEA. Deletions cut 1 base from V and 1 base from J, with 14 bases between. This CDR3 has 15 residues. In DNA form, the CDR3 reads TGCAGCGTTGAAGGCCGGGGGGCCCGGTCCTACGAGCAGTACTTC. Translation gives CSVEGRGARSYEQYF.

The chain employs TRBV28 and TRBJ1-1, with D unclear. This CDR3 contains 12 residues. Trimming removed 3 bases at V and 6 bases at J, with 8 bases between. Per germline, CDR1 MDHEN and CDR2 SYDVKM. The CDR3, as DNA: TGTGCCAGCAGTTTCCCACTTTCTGAAGCTTTCTTT. Encoded protein: CASSFPLSEAFF.

The chain links TRBV9 to TRBJ1-4; tentative D call: TRBD1 (6 bases). The CDR3 has 15 residues. With 4 bases removed from V and 3 bases from J, the gap between germline ends came to 13 bases. CDR1 is SGDLS and CDR2 is YYNGEE in the germline V gene. The CDR3 spells CASSPRGGPNEKLFF. CDR3 DNA: TGTGCCAGCAGCCCAAGGGGGGGGCCTAATGAAAAACTGTTTTTT.

The V call is TRBV15, the J call TRBJ2-5; D may be TRBD2 (6 bases). This CDR3 is 15 amino acids long. The germline V and J ends were trimmed by 3 bases and 6 bases, with 17 bases remaining between them. Germline CDR1 is LNHNV and CDR2 is YYDKDF (reference sequence). CDR3 loop: CATSSRDPAGKTQYF. The CDR3 region has the DNA TGTGCCACCAGCAGTCGGGACCCGGCGGGGAAGACCCAGTACTTC.

The chain links TRBV6-1 to TRBJ1-2; 9 bases match TRBD1. Losses at the gene ends were 3 bases for V and 5 bases for J; bases not matched to a gene: 13. The CDR3 length is 17 residues. Germline V CDR1 and CDR2: MNHNS, SASEGT. CDR3 loop: CASSDRRGTGSGYGYTF. CDR3 DNA sequence: TGTGCCAGCAGTGATCGGCGGGGGACAGGGAGTGGTTATGGCTACACCTTC.

The chain combines TRBV7-9 with TRBJ1-2; TRBD1 agrees at 8 bases. V gave up 2 bases and J gave up 8 bases; unmatched junction bases: 10. The germline CDR1 and CDR2 sequences are SEHNR and FQNEAQ (reference sequence). CDR3 length: 15 residues. The CDR3 sequence is CASSLPTDRALGYTF. The CDR3 DNA reads TGTGCCAGCAGCTTACCTACGGACAGGGCCTTAGGCTACACCTTC.

The J gene is TRBJ2-1, the V gene TRBV2, with 14 bases matching TRBD2. Looked up from germline, CDR1 is SNHLY and CDR2 is FYNNEI. J was trimmed by 11 bases and V by 9 bases; bases with no gene match: 6. The CDR3 has 13 amino acids. The CDR3: CASRLAGGPQQFF. CDR3 bases: TGTGCCAGTCGACTAGCGGGGGGGCCTCAGCAGTTCTTC.

This sequence joins TRBV28 and TRBJ2-6; perhaps TRBD1 as D (6 bases). Germline V lookup: CDR1 MDHEN, CDR2 SYDVKM. The CDR3 sequence is 18 residues long. V lost 1 base, J lost 4 bases, and 17 bases lay in between. CDR3 DNA: TGTGCCAGCAGTTTATCCAAAGGAACAGGGAACGGGGCCAACGTCCTGACTTTC. Residues: CASSLSKGTGNGANVLTF.

The chain joins TRBV5-8 to TRBJ2-4; D may be TRBD1 (6 bases). Trimming took off 3 bases at V and 2 bases at J, with 15 bases between the two ends. The length of the CDR3 is 16 residues. Germline-derived CDR1 and CDR2 are SGHTS and YDEGEE. The CDR3: CASSSSGTWTKNIQYF. The CDR3 nucleotides are TGTGCCAGCAGCTCTTCCGGGACATGGACCAAAAACATTCAGTACTTC.

V and J are TRBV30 and TRBJ1-5; D is possibly TRBD1 (6 bases). The germline CDR1 and CDR2 sequences are GTSNPN and SVGIG (reference sequence). There are 13 residues in the CDR3. The V gene lost 5 bases and the J gene lost 4 bases, with 12 bases spanning the gap. The CDR3 DNA reads TGTGCCTGGGGTCAGGGGATTAATCAGCCCCAGCATTTT. Its translation: CAWGQGINQPQHF.

The V call is TRBV4-1, the J call TRBJ1-5, with D possibly matching TRBD1 (5 bases). The CDR3 is made up of 15 amino acids. V was shortened by 1 base and J by 2 bases, with 9 bases between the two germline ends. CDR1 is MGHRA, CDR2 YSYEKL, per germline. The CDR3 sequence: CASSQVLGRNQPQHF. Written as DNA, the CDR3 is TGCGCCAGCAGCCAAGTTTTGGGGCGCAATCAGCCCCAGCATTTT.

V is TRBV18 and J is TRBJ1-5; D ambiguous. The V gene's germline CDR1 is KGHSH and CDR2 LQKENI. The V gene lost 1 base and the J gene lost 3 bases, with 10 bases spanning the gap. This CDR3 contains 15 residues. The CDR3 DNA reads TGTGCCAGCTCACCACTAGCCGGTACCAATCAGCCCCAGCATTTT. Amino acids: CASSPLAGTNQPQHF.

The V call is TRBV2, the J call TRBJ2-7; D is unresolved. V was clipped by 0 bases and J by 3 bases, with 15 bases between them. The germline gives CDR1 SNHLY, CDR2 FYNNEI. The CDR3 length is 16 residues. This CDR3 is CASSEALPSRSYEQYF. The CDR3, as DNA: TGTGCCAGCAGTGAAGCGCTGCCGTCGAGGAGCTACGAGCAGTACTTC.

This clone was detected only once. The chain joins TRBV19 to TRBJ1-3; 8 bases map to TRBD1. This CDR3 contains 13 residues. The trim removed 7 bases at V and 4 bases at J, leaving 3 bases unmatched. CDR1 is LNHDA, CDR2 SQIVND, per germline (reference sequence). The CDR3 DNA reads TGTGCCAGTATGGGGGACAGGGGAAACACCATATATTTT. Its protein product is CASMGDRGNTIYF.

The V and J genes are TRBV5-4 and TRBJ2-7; no firm D call. V was shortened by 1 base and J by 3 bases, with 14 bases between the two germline ends. CDR1 SGHNT and CDR2 YYREEE come from the germline V gene (reference sequence). The CDR3 runs 15 residues. This CDR3 reads CASSLLTPGGYEQYF. The CDR3 coding sequence is TGTGCCAGCAGCTTGCTTACTCCCGGCGGCTACGAGCAGTACTTC. Supplemented by reference TRBV5-4 and TRBJ2-7, the full variable domain reads ETGVTQSPTHLIKTRGQQVTLRCSSQSGHNTVSWYQQALGQGPQFIFQYYREEENGRGNFPPRFSGLQFPNYSSELNVNALELDDSALYLCASSLLTPGGYEQYFGPGTRLTVT.

J is TRBJ2-3 and V is TRBV27; D is uncertain. With 3 bases removed from V and 1 base from J, the gap between germline ends came to 11 bases. CDR3 length equals 15 residues. Germline-derived CDR1 and CDR2 are MNHEY and SMNVEV (reference sequence). CDR3 sequence (DNA): TGTGCCAGCAGTTTCCAGCGTAAGGGCACAGATACGCAGTATTTT. As protein: CASSFQRKGTDTQYF.

This sequence joins TRBV7-9 and TRBJ2-2, with a possible D match to TRBD2 (6 bases). The CDR3 runs to 15 residues. CDR1 and CDR2 (germline): SEHNR, FQNEAQ (reference sequence). Trimming removed 5 bases from V and 1 base from J, with 11 bases in between. This CDR3 is CASSVRGWNTGELFF. CDR3 sequence (DNA): TGTGCCAGCAGCGTCCGGGGGTGGAACACCGGGGAGCTGTTTTTT.

The chain uses TRBV18 and TRBJ2-7; D not resolved. In germline, CDR1 is KGHSH, CDR2 LQKENI. The CDR3 is 15 residues long. V was cut by 2 bases and J by 1 base, with 12 bases left in between. The CDR3 sequence: CASSPSSYGSYEQYF. CDR3 sequence (DNA): TGTGCCAGCTCACCAAGTAGCTACGGATCCTACGAGCAGTACTTC.

The chain has TRBV15 and TRBJ1-5; D ambiguous. Trimming cost V 0 bases and J 2 bases, with 8 bases left between them. Per germline, CDR1 LNHNV and CDR2 YYDKDF (reference sequence). The CDR3 extends over 15 amino acids. The CDR3 nucleotides are TGTGCCACCAGCAGAGATCGCGGCCGCAATCAGCCCCAGCATTTT. This codes for CATSRDRGRNQPQHF.